The 24 T cell receptor beta chains below come from one sample, sequenced in a study of blood T cells in healthy people across ages. Sample-barcoded 5' priming and a J-beta primer mix drove a second PCR of about 7 to 12 cycles. TCRdb passed the 5' RACE reads through MiXCR, listing each CDR3 protein once. The sample has 650,000 to 800,000 distinct CDR3 sequences, approximately 52% seen once; the top ten hold roughly 13%. Sequenced input: blood. The source is a woman of 80 years or more in good health.

In this sample, this clonotype turned up once. The junction shows a germline mismatch at one end, possibly a read error. The chain carries TRBV7-9 and TRBJ1-1, with D maybe TRBD1 (5 bases). CDR3 length: 13 residues. CDR1 and CDR2 (germline): SEHNR, FQNEAQ (reference sequence). The CDR3 DNA sequence: TGCGCCAGCAGCTTATTCGGGGGGACTGAAACTTTCTTT. Encoded protein: CASSLFGGTETFF.

The chain is built from TRBV12-3 or TRBV12-4 and TRBJ1-6; possible D gene TRBD1, 5 bases. There are 15 residues in the CDR3. The V gene lost 5 bases and the J gene lost 10 bases, with 18 bases spanning the gap. The CDR3 bases are TGTGCCAGCAGTGAGGGGCGTGGGGCTAGATCACCCCTCCACTTT. This encodes CASSEGRGARSPLHF.

This clonotype has at least ten counts. This chain connects TRBV9 to TRBJ2-7, with D uncertain. This CDR3 contains 15 residues. Trimming shortened V by 0 bases and J by 2 bases, and 12 bases separated the two germline ends. Germline values: CDR1 SGDLS, CDR2 YYNGEE. In DNA, the CDR3 is TGTGCCAGCAGCGTAGCCCCATCGGGCCCCTACGAGCAGTACTTC. Its translation is CASSVAPSGPYEQYF. The whole variable domain, remainder taken from reference TRBV9 and TRBJ2-7, is DSGVTQTPKHLITATGQRVTLRCSPRSGDLSVYWYQQSLDQGLQFLIQYYNGEERAKGNILERFSAQQFPDLHSELNLSSLELGDSALYFCASSVAPSGPYEQYFGPGTRLTVT.

This clonotype was detected only once. The chain has TRBV30 and TRBJ1-1; a possible D gene is TRBD1 (6 bases). Germline loops: CDR1 GTSNPN, CDR2 SVGIG (reference sequence). This CDR3 contains 13 residues. Trimming removed 1 base from V and 1 base from J, with 7 bases in between. CDR3 nucleotide sequence: TGTGCCTGGAGTGCGACAGGGAACACTGAAGCTTTCTTT. Translating it yields CAWSATGNTEAFF.

This chain connects TRBV5-5 to TRBJ2-2; D remains ambiguous. The V end was cut by 0 bases, the J end by 3 bases, with 6 bases between. Germline CDR1 and CDR2: SGHKS and YYEKEE (reference sequence). The CDR3 consists of 14 residues. The CDR3 loop reads CASSLASHTGELFF. The CDR3 DNA sequence: TGTGCCAGCAGCTTGGCCAGTCACACCGGGGAGCTGTTTTTT.

Here the CDR3 DNA reads TGTGCCAGCAGCAAGCATACCGGGACGTGTTGCTACGAGCAGTACTTC. Protein product: CASSKHTGTCCYEQYF. The chain joins TRBV21-1 to TRBJ2-4; the table assigns TRBD1, which was not confirmed against the DNA. The DNA end lines up better with TRBJ2-7; the J call may be wrong. TRBV21-1 is labeled a pseudogene. CDR3 size: 16 residues.

This clonotype has a handful of counts. This sequence joins TRBV5-6 and TRBJ2-2; a possible D gene is TRBD2 (5 bases). The V end lost 3 bases, the J end lost 8 bases, and 20 bases lay between the germline ends. This CDR3 comprises 16 residues. Germline lookup yields CDR1 SGHDT and CDR2 YYEEEE. The CDR3 DNA reads TGTGCCAGCAGCTGGATCTCTACCGGGGATGAGGGGGAGCTGTTTTTT. Translated, it gives CASSWISTGDEGELFF.

The rearrangement links TRBV20-1 to TRBJ2-7; D is perhaps TRBD1 (5 bases). The CDR3 is 12 amino acids. V shed 5 bases and J shed 0 bases, with 8 bases lying between them. Germline lookup yields CDR1 DFQATT and CDR2 SNEGSKA (reference sequence). CDR3 protein: CSADSSSYEQYF. CDR3 sequence (DNA): TGCAGTGCTGACAGTAGCTCCTACGAGCAGTACTTC.

Points on this clonotype: This may be a read error, as it is one base from a much larger clone. The V call is TRBV29-1, the J call TRBJ2-1, with D perhaps given as TRBD1 or TRBD2 (5 bases each). This CDR3 contains 15 residues. Germline CDR1 is SQVTM and CDR2 is ANQGSEA. The CDR3 DNA sequence: TGCAGCGTTGAAGGGGACCTCCACTCCTACAGTGAGCAGTTCTTC. Translated, it gives CSVEGDLHSYSEQFF.

This clonotype was detected a few times. A much larger clone sits a single nucleotide away, making a read error possible. The rearrangement joins TRBV29-1 to TRBJ2-1; TRBD1 agrees at 7 bases. CDR3 length: 14 residues. Germline V gene data show CDR1 as SQVTM and CDR2 as ANQGSEA. Trimming took 8 bases from V and 5 from J; bases not matched to a gene: 12. The CDR3 nucleotides read TGCAGCCCGAGACGAGGGCAGGGGGACAATGAGCAGTTCTTC. Protein product: CSPRRGQGDNEQFF.

The chain employs TRBV7-2 and TRBJ2-5; D not resolved. V was shortened by 3 bases and J by 11 bases, with 25 bases between the two germline ends. Germline-derived CDR1 and CDR2 are SGHTA and FQGNSA. The CDR3 has 16 amino acids. CDR3 DNA sequence: TGTGCCAGCAGCTTCGGATGGGCGACCTCCTACAATGAGCAGTACTTC. Translated: CASSFGWATSYNEQYF.

The CDR3 sequence: CASSLALAGSYEQYF. In DNA, the CDR3 is TGCGCCAGCAGCTTGGCCCTAGCGGGATCCTACGAGCAGTACTTC. V gene TRBV5-1 combines with J gene TRBJ2-7, with TRBD2 matching over 9 bases. V lost 0 bases, J lost 1 base, and 2 bases stayed unmatched. This CDR3 region has 15 residues. Germline V gene lookup returns CDR1 SGHRS and CDR2 YFSETQ.

The gene calls are TRBV5-5 and TRBJ2-5; D gene uncertain. The CDR3 has 15 residues. Trimming left V 5 bases short and J 4 bases short, with 18 bases between. CDR1 and CDR2 from the germline V gene are SGHKS and YYEKEE (reference sequence). CDR3 residues: CASSRAKIGLETQYF. The DNA for the CDR3 is TGTGCCAGCAGTCGGGCCAAAATAGGGCTAGAGACCCAGTACTTC. Full variable domain (rest looked up from reference TRBV5-5 and TRBJ2-5): DAGVTQSPTHLIKTRGQQVTLRCSPISGHKSVSWYQQVLGQGPQFIFQYYEKEERGRGNFPDRFSARQFPNYSSELNVNALLLGDSALYLCASSRAKIGLETQYFGPGTRLLVL.

This clonotype occurred many times. The chain uses TRBV12-3 or TRBV12-4 and TRBJ2-7, with D possibly TRBD2 on 5 matching bases. This CDR3 contains 13 residues. Trimming removed 1 base at V and 6 bases at J, with 10 bases between. This chain's CDR3 is CASSLGLATEQYF. CDR3 in DNA: TGTGCCAGCAGTTTAGGTCTAGCAACCGAGCAGTACTTC.

A word on this clonotype: A clone one base away is much larger, so this may be a read error. The chain recombines TRBV12-3 or TRBV12-4 with TRBJ2-3; 8 bases align to TRBD2. The V gene end was trimmed by 3 bases and the J gene end by 6 bases; junction bases not matched to a gene: 11. The CDR3 loop spans 16 amino acids. The CDR3 loop is CASSLPPGRGGDTQYF. The CDR3 DNA reads as TGTGCCAGCAGTTTGCCCCCGGGACGGGGGGGCGATACGCAGTATTTT.

V and J are TRBV9 and TRBJ2-7; no clear D. Germline V gene sequence: CDR1 SGDLS, CDR2 YYNGEE. The CDR3 runs to 15 residues. Trimming removed 4 bases at V and 0 bases at J, with 14 bases between. The CDR3, as DNA: TGTGCCAGCAGCTCCCAGTTGTCGGCCTCCTACGAGCAGTACTTC. Translation: CASSSQLSASYEQYF.

This clonotype was counted many times. The chain employs TRBV19 and TRBJ1-2, with D maybe TRBD1 (6 bases). The CDR3 contains 14 residues. The V gene lost 4 bases and the J gene lost 3 bases, with 12 bases spanning the gap. The V gene's germline CDR1 is LNHDA and CDR2 SQIVND (reference sequence). CDR3 DNA sequence: TGTGCCAGTAGTAGAGGACAGCCTTACTATGGCTACACCTTC. It encodes CASSRGQPYYGYTF.

A few counts support this clonotype. The chain links TRBV6-1 to TRBJ1-3; maybe TRBD1 (5 bases). The CDR3 runs to 11 residues. V lost 9 bases to trimming and J lost 4 bases, with 7 bases between them. The germline V gene has CDR1 MNHNS and CDR2 SASEGT. The CDR3 DNA sequence: TGTGCCAGTCAGGGAGGAAACACCATATATTTT. As protein: CASQGGNTIYF.

Of note for this clonotype: A clone one base away is much larger, so this may be a read error. The CDR3 DNA is TGCAGCGTTGAGCCCGACCACCCCTTCAATGAGCAGTACTTC. The encoded protein is CSVEPDHPFNEQYF. This chain connects TRBV29-1 to TRBJ2-5; D unclear. Germline CDR1 SQVTM, CDR2 ANQGSEA. The CDR3 consists of 14 residues. Trimming stripped 3 bases from V and 11 bases from J, with 22 bases between.

Notes on this clonotype: A clone one base away is much larger, so this may be a read error. The chain carries TRBV7-2 and TRBJ2-3; the D gene could be TRBD1 or TRBD2 (5 bases each). Trimming removed 5 bases at V and 2 bases at J, with 14 bases between. Germline V gene sequence: CDR1 SGHTA, CDR2 FQGNSA. This CDR3 comprises 15 residues. The CDR3 DNA sequence: TGTGCCAGCAGCCGAGGGGCCATCCCCACAGATACGCAGTATTTT. This codes for CASSRGAIPTDTQYF.

This chain uses TRBV12-3 or TRBV12-4 with TRBJ2-4; 8 bases fit TRBD1. This CDR3 region has 15 residues. The trim removed 6 bases at V and 3 bases at J, leaving 7 bases unmatched. CDR3 sequence (DNA): TGTGCCAGCAGCCCGGACAGGGCAGGCAAAAACATTCAGTACTTC. Translation gives CASSPDRAGKNIQYF.

This clonotype was seen once. Relative to the germline gene, one junction end is altered; a read error may explain this. V usage is TRBV6-5 and J usage is TRBJ2-3; unclear D gene. The CDR3 contains 15 residues. The germline CDR1 and CDR2 sequences are MNHEY and SVGAGI. CDR3 bases: TGCGCCAGCAGTTACGGCGCAGGCGAGTCAGATACGCAGTGTTTT. It is translated as CASSYGAGESDTQCF.

About this clonotype itself: This may be a read error: a much more frequent sequence differs by one nucleotide. The chain recombines TRBV11-3 with TRBJ2-1, with a tentative D call TRBD2 (5 bases). Germline-derived CDR1 and CDR2 are SGHNT and YENEEA. V was clipped by 1 base and J by 2 bases, with 9 bases between them. This CDR3 is 15 amino acids long. CDR3 loop: CASSLGEGPYNEQFF. CDR3 nucleotides: TGTGCCAGCAGCTTAGGAGAGGGTCCCTACAATGAGCAGTTCTTC.

There are many counts of this clonotype. This chain links TRBV6-1 with TRBJ2-1; tentative D call: TRBD2 (6 bases). V lost 5 bases and J lost 14, with 16 bases in between. Germline lookup yields CDR1 MNHNS and CDR2 SASEGT. This CDR3 has 12 amino acids. The CDR3 region is CASSTDGGSKFF. The DNA for the CDR3 is TGTGCCAGCAGTACTGATGGGGGGAGTAAGTTCTTC.